This T cell receptor beta chain was sequenced in a study of CD8+CD57+ T cells in acquired aplastic anemia. This clonotype turned up a few times. A read error is possible here, since a much larger clone lies one base away. TCR beta VDJ combinations and CDR3 sequences were profiled from genomic DNA. TCRdb reprocessed the reads via MiXCR and lists one record per CDR3 protein. The table shows hundreds of thousands of distinct CDR3 sequences, with 60% to 80% occurring only once. The CDR3 consists of 14 residues. V lost 3 bases and J lost 7, with 15 bases in between. Germline-derived CDR1 and CDR2 are LNHDA and SQIVND (reference sequence).

The sample consisted of sorted CD4+, CD8+, or CD8+CD57+ T cells (not recorded which) from PBMCs. The gene calls are TRBV19 and TRBJ2-5; the D gene is possibly TRBD2 (5 bases). This receptor was identified in a human donor in good health, serving as a control. The CDR3 loop is CASSIGGASGTQYF. CDR3 DNA: TGTGCCAGTAGTATTGGTGGAGCGAGCGGGACCCAGTACTTC.